This T cell receptor beta chain derives from a study of blood T cells in healthy people across ages. The authors ran a second PCR of about 7 to 11 cycles using a sample-barcoded 5' primer and a J-beta primer mix. MiXCR, run by TCRdb on the 5' RACE reads, gives a single entry per CDR3 protein. The sample lists approximately 830,000 distinct CDR3 sequences; roughly 60% were seen once. The source is a man aged 25 to 40 in good health. The sample taken for sequencing was blood.

The CDR3 loop reads CSVDEGGYEQYF. The CDR3 nucleotides are TGCAGCGTTGATGAAGGCGGGTACGAGCAGTACTTC. This chain links TRBV29-1 with TRBJ2-4, with D perhaps TRBD2 (5 bases). TRBJ2-7 explains the end of the DNA better; the J call may be wrong. This CDR3 has 12 residues. From germline, CDR1 is SQVTM and CDR2 ANQGSEA.